This T cell receptor (beta chain) was captured by sequencing in a study of post-analysis software for immune sequencing data. This clonotype has a handful of counts. Its antigen remains unknown. General observations from the study: The five TRBV segments detected at higher frequency in patients than in controls included TRBV5-6, TRBV5-1 and TRBV20-1. Batch-matched samples strongly co-clustered by F measure.

Germline V lookup: CDR1 SGHRS, CDR2 YFSETQ. Trimming cost V 6 bases and J 4 bases, with 13 bases left between them. This CDR3 region has 13 residues. Researchers reported that TCR beta cDNA libraries carried unique molecular identifiers. Input populations of 1 to 10 million T cells gave rise to hundreds of thousands of cDNA molecules. Each CDR3 protein is one row after TCRdb ran MiXCR on the PCR reads. The repertoire includes 150,000 or so distinct CDR3 sequences, about 37% of them detected once, and about 26% sits in the top ten. The sample consisted of blood, taken after autologous hematopoietic stem cell transplantation. The chain combines TRBV5-1 with TRBJ1-2; D gene unclear. The clonotype was recovered from a girl aged 5 to 17 with multiple sclerosis. In DNA form, the CDR3 reads TGCGCCAGCAATGACGACGGATTCTATGGCTACACCTTC. It specifies CASNDDGFYGYTF.